This TCR beta chain came from a study of spatial heterogeneity in lung cancer. Looking at the study overall: Detection of beta-chain sequences consistently exceeded that of alpha-chain sequences. Broader study findings: Ubiquitous expanded tumor TCRs showed up in blood more at resection than follow-up.

This clonotype was observed many times. No antigen is known for it. TCRdb ran MiXCR on the 5' RACE reads and lists one entry per CDR3 protein. In the table there are tens of thousands of distinct CDR3 sequences, approximately 7% of which are singletons. This sample's time point: sample taken at primary tumor resection. Without sorting, whole RNA was sequenced from tumor, nontumor lung or frozen PBMC. V trimming: 3 bases; J trimming: 3 bases; junction bases outside the gene matches: 3. CDR1 is KGHSH, CDR2 LQKENI, per germline. This CDR3 is 14 amino acids long. Specimen: PBMCs, collected at surgery. The rearrangement uses TRBV18 and TRBJ2-5, with 8 nucleotides matching TRBD2. This clonotype was sampled from a female donor with early-stage non-small cell lung cancer. DNA for the CDR3: TGTGCCAGCTCACCTTCGACTAGCGAAGAGACCCAGTACTTC. Encoded protein: CASSPSTSEETQYF.